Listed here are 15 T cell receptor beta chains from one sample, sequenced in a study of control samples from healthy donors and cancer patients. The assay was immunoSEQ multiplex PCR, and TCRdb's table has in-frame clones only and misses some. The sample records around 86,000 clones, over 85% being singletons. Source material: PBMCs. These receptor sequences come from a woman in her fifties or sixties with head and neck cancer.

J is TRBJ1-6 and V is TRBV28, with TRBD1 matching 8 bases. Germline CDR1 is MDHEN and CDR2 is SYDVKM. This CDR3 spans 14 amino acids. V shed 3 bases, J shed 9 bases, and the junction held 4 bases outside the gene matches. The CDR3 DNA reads TGTGCCAGCAGTTTGGCAGGGGGCCGTTCACCCCTCCACTTT. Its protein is CASSLAGGRSPLHF.

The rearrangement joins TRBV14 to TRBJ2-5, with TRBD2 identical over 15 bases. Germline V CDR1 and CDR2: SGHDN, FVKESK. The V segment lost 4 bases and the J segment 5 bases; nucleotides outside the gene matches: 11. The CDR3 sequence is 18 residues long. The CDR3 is CASSRGLAGGPVKETQYF. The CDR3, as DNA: TGTGCCAGCAGCCGCGGACTAGCGGGAGGGCCAGTAAAGGAGACCCAGTACTTC.

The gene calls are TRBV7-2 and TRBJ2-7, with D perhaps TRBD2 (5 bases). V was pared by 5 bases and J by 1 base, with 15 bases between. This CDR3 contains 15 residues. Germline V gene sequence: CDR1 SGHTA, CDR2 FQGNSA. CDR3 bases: TGTGCCAGCAGCCCCGGCGGGTTAGGTTCCTACGAGCAGTACTTC. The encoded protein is CASSPGGLGSYEQYF. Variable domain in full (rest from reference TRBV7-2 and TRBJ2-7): GAGVSQSPSNKVTEKGKDVELRCDPISGHTALYWYRQSLGQGLEFLIYFQGNSAPDKSGLPSDRFSAERTGGSVSTLTIQRTQQEDSAVYLCASSPGGLGSYEQYFGPGTRLTVT.

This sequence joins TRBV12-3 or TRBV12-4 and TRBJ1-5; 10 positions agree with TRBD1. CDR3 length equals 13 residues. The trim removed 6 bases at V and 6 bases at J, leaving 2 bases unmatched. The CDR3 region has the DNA TGTGCCAGCAGGACAGGGGGCTCTCAGCCCCAGCATTTT. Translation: CASRTGGSQPQHF.

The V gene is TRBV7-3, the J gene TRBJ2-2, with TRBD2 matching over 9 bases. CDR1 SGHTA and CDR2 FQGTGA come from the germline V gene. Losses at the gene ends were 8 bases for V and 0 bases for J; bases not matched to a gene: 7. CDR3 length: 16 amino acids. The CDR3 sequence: CASSASGNTNTGELFF. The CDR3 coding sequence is TGTGCCAGCTCGGCTAGCGGGAATACGAACACCGGGGAGCTGTTTTTT.

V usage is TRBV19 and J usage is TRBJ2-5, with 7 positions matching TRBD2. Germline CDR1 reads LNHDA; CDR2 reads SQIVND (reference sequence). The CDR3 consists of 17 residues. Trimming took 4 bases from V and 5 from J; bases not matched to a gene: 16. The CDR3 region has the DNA TGTGCCAGTAGTACCTCGGGACTACCAGGCTTCCAGGAGACCCAGTACTTC. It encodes CASSTSGLPGFQETQYF.

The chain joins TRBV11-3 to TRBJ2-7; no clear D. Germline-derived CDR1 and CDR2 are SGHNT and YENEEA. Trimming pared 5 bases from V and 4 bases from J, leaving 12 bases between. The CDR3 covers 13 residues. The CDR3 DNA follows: TGTGCCAGCAGCCCCGGGCAGGAGTACGAGCAGTACTTC. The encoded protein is CASSPGQEYEQYF. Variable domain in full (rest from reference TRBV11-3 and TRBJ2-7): EAGVVQSPRYKIIEKKQPVAFWCNPISGHNTLYWYLQNLGQGPELLIRYENEEAVDDSQLPKDRFSAERLKGVDSTLKIQPAELGDSAVYLCASSPGQEYEQYFGPGTRLTVT.

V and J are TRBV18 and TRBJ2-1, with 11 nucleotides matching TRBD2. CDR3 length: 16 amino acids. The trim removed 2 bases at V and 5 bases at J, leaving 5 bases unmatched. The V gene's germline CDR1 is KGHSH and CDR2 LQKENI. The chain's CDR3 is CASSPAIAGGNNEQFF. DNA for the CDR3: TGTGCCAGCTCACCAGCGATAGCGGGGGGGAACAATGAGCAGTTCTTC.

The chain's CDR3 is CASSLAVYGYTF. In DNA, the CDR3 is TGTGCCAGCAGCTTAGCAGTCTATGGCTACACCTTC. This chain connects TRBV7-9 to TRBJ1-2, with no clear D. V was cut by 0 bases and J by 4 bases, with 3 bases left in between. CDR1 is SEHNR, CDR2 FQNEAQ, per germline (reference sequence). This CDR3 is 12 amino acids long.

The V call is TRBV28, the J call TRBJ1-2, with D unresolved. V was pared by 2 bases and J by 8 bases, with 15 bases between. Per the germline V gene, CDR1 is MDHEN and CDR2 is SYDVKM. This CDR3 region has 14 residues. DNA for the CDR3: TGTGCCAGCAGTTTAGACGGCGGTCCTTCAGGCTACACCTTC. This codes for CASSLDGGPSGYTF.

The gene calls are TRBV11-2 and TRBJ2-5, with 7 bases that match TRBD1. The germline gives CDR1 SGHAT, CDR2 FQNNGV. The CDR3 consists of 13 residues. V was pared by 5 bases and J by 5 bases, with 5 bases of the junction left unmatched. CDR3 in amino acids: CASSSRGKETQYF. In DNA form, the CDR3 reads TGTGCCAGCAGCAGCAGGGGGAAGGAGACCCAGTACTTC.

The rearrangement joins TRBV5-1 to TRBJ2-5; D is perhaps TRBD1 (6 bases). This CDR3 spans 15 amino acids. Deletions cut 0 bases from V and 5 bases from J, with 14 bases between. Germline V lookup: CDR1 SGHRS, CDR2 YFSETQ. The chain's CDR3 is CASSLAARGLETQYF. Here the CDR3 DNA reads TGCGCCAGCAGCTTGGCCGCCAGGGGTCTTGAGACCCAGTACTTC.

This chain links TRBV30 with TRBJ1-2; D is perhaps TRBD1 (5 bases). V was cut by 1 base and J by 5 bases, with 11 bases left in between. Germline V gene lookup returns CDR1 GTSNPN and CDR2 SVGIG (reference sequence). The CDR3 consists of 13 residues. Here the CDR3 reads CAWSEGVQYGYTF. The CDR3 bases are TGTGCCTGGAGTGAAGGGGTGCAATATGGCTACACCTTC.

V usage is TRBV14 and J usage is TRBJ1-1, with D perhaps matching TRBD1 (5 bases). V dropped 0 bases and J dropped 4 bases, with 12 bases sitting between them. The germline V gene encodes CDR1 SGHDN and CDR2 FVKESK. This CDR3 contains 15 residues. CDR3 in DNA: TGTGCCAGCAGCCAAGATTTGGGGGGGGGCACTGAAGCTTTCTTT. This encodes CASSQDLGGGTEAFF.

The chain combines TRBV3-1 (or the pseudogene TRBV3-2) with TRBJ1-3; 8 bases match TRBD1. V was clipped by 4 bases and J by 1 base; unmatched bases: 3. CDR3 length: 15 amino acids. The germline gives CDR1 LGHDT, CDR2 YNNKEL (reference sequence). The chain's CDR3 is CASSRRTGSGNTIYF. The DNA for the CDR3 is TGTGCCAGCAGCCGACGGACAGGGTCTGGAAACACCATATATTTT.